This T cell receptor beta chain appears in the sequencing data of a study of naive and memory T cell subsets. Study observations and caveats: Clonotypes here are unpaired alpha or beta chain sequences.

Deletions cut 4 bases from V and 5 bases from J, with 10 bases between. The CDR3 covers 12 residues. The germline gives CDR1 SGHNT, CDR2 YYREEE (reference sequence). A remark on this clonotype: Its antigen is not identified.

An equimolar mix of two oligonucleotides served as the beta constant-region primer for TRBC1 and TRBC2. Four rounds of PCR amplified the ligated cDNA using nested alpha and beta constant-region primers plus SP2. TCRdb reprocessed the UMI-ligation and nested PCR reads with MiXCR, giving one entry per CDR3 protein. The data contain some 150,000 distinct CDR3 sequences, more than 15% of them seen just once; the ten biggest clones take up roughly 0.14%. The receptor was derived from a human donor in good health. What was sequenced was naive CD4+ T cells from blood. The gene calls are TRBV5-4 and TRBJ2-7, with D possibly TRBD1 on 6 matching bases. The CDR3 loop is CASSHTGNEQYF. CDR3 sequence (DNA): TGTGCCAGCAGCCATACAGGGAACGAGCAGTACTTC.